Listed below are T cell receptor beta chains from one sample, sequenced in a study of brain T cells in children with intractable seizures. Method: immunoSEQ multiplex PCR; TCRdb's copy keeps in-frame clones and lacks some. The table has around 38,000 clones, about nine tenths seen once; the top ten hold 6.3%. Sequencing used peripheral blood, obtained at surgery. These receptors came from a girl aged 2 to 9 with tuberous sclerosis and intractable seizures. Each CDR3 is given with its conserved first and last residue. The D gene is left open where the match is weak. The size entry is marked missing in some rows and otherwise reads once, few, many or a size class.

cdr3_aa: CASSRASAANYGYTF; cdr3_nt: TGTGCCAGCAGCCGAGCCTCGGCAGCTAACTATGGCTACACCTTC; d_call: .; clone_size: .; v_call: TRBV14; j_call: TRBJ1-2
cdr3_aa: CASSIEGGYTF; cdr3_nt: TGTGCCAGTAGTATCGAGGGAGGCTACACCTTC; d_call: .; clone_size: .; v_call: TRBV19; j_call: TRBJ1-2
cdr3_aa: CATSPPGTGMNTEAFF; cdr3_nt: TGTGCCACCAGCCCCCCCGGGACAGGGATGAACACTGAAGCTTTCTTT; d_call: TRBD1; clone_size: .; v_call: TRBV15; j_call: TRBJ1-1
cdr3_aa: CASSLTAYEQYF; cdr3_nt: TGCGCCAGCAGCTTGACAGCTTACGAGCAGTACTTC; d_call: .; clone_size: .; v_call: TRBV5-1; j_call: TRBJ2-7
cdr3_aa: CASSLGTYNEQFF; cdr3_nt: TGTGCCAGCAGTTTAGGAACGTACAATGAGCAGTTCTTC; d_call: .; clone_size: .; v_call: TRBV12-3/TRBV12-4; j_call: TRBJ2-1
cdr3_aa: CASSHTSGSYEQYF; cdr3_nt: TGTGCCAGCAGCCACACTAGCGGGTCCTACGAGCAGTACTTC; d_call: TRBD2; clone_size: .; v_call: TRBV7-2; j_call: TRBJ2-7
cdr3_aa: CATSDLVGGSYEQYF; cdr3_nt: TGTGCCACCAGTGATTTAGTGGGCGGCTCCTACGAGCAGTACTTC; d_call: .; clone_size: .; v_call: TRBV24-1; j_call: TRBJ2-7
cdr3_aa: CASSRGREYQETQYF; cdr3_nt: TGTGCCAGCAGCCGGGGACGCGAATACCAAGAGACCCAGTACTTC; d_call: .; clone_size: .; v_call: TRBV7-2; j_call: TRBJ2-5
cdr3_aa: CASSFSGVSEQYF; cdr3_nt: TGTGCCAGCAGTTTTAGTGGGGTCAGCGAGCAGTACTTC; d_call: .; clone_size: .; v_call: TRBV27; j_call: TRBJ2-7
cdr3_aa: CATSGTGNYGYTF; cdr3_nt: TGTGCCACCAGTGGGACAGGCAACTATGGCTACACCTTC; d_call: TRBD1; clone_size: .; v_call: TRBV24-1; j_call: TRBJ1-2
cdr3_aa: CASSYAGRPTDTQYF; cdr3_nt: TGTGCCAGCAGCTATGCGGGTAGACCCACAGATACGCAGTATTTT; d_call: .; clone_size: .; v_call: TRBV11-2; j_call: TRBJ2-3
cdr3_aa: CASSFRRTEAFF; cdr3_nt: TGTGCCAGCAGTTTTCGTCGCACTGAAGCTTTCTTT; d_call: .; clone_size: once; v_call: TRBV12-3/TRBV12-4; j_call: TRBJ1-1
cdr3_aa: CASSPDRPYGYTF; cdr3_nt: TGTGCCAGCAGTCCAGACAGGCCTTATGGCTACACCTTC; d_call: .; clone_size: .; v_call: TRBV6-6; j_call: TRBJ1-2
cdr3_aa: CASSLRPLAQGETQYF; cdr3_nt: TGTGCCAGCAGCTTAAGGCCCCTAGCCCAGGGAGAGACCCAGTACTTC; d_call: .; clone_size: .; v_call: TRBV7-2; j_call: TRBJ2-5
cdr3_aa: CSARDYTEAFF; cdr3_nt: TGCAGTGCTAGAGATTACACTGAAGCTTTCTTT; d_call: .; clone_size: .; v_call: TRBV20-1; j_call: TRBJ1-1
cdr3_aa: CASSLGGTVSYEQYF; cdr3_nt: TGCGCCAGCAGCTTGGGCGGGACAGTTTCCTACGAGCAGTACTTC; d_call: .; clone_size: .; v_call: TRBV5-1; j_call: TRBJ2-7
cdr3_aa: CASRSGTSGYNEQFF; cdr3_nt: TGTGCCAGCAGGTCCGGGACTAGCGGTTACAATGAGCAGTTCTTC; d_call: TRBD2; clone_size: once; v_call: TRBV14; j_call: TRBJ2-1
cdr3_aa: CASRLAGVETQYF; cdr3_nt: TGTGCCAGCAGACTAGCGGGAGTCGAGACCCAGTACTTC; d_call: TRBD2; clone_size: .; v_call: TRBV14; j_call: TRBJ2-5
cdr3_aa: CASSPRTGKGEQFF; cdr3_nt: TGTGCCAGCAGCCCCCGGACAGGGAAGGGTGAGCAGTTCTTC; d_call: TRBD1; clone_size: .; v_call: TRBV13; j_call: TRBJ2-1
cdr3_aa: CASSNFFRGCGNTIYF; cdr3_nt: TGTGCCAGCAGCAATTTTTTTAGGGGCTGTGGAAACACCATATATTTT; d_call: .; clone_size: once; v_call: TRBV21-1; j_call: TRBJ1-3
cdr3_aa: CASSPGQGGNSPLHF; cdr3_nt: TGTGCCAGCAGCCCAGGACAGGGGGGAAATTCACCCCTCCACTTT; d_call: TRBD1; clone_size: few; v_call: TRBV9; j_call: TRBJ1-6
cdr3_aa: CASSVERTASGNTIYF; cdr3_nt: TGTGCCAGCAGTGTAGAAAGGACGGCCTCTGGAAACACCATATATTTT; d_call: .; clone_size: .; v_call: TRBV2; j_call: TRBJ1-3
cdr3_aa: CASSLGRGGEKLFF; cdr3_nt: TGCGCCAGCAGCTTGGGAAGGGGAGGGGAAAAACTGTTTTTT; d_call: .; clone_size: .; v_call: TRBV5-1; j_call: TRBJ1-4